The source of this TCR beta chain is a study of T cells after yellow fever vaccination. Background on the study: Tscm, CM, EM and EMRA memory subsets were sorted by CD3, CD45RA, CCR7 and CD95. SMART-Seq v4 Ultra Low Input prepared the low-cell-number fractions.

CDR1 is MNHEY and CDR2 is SVGAGI in the germline V gene. The CDR3 sequence is 13 residues long. Trimming removed 0 bases at V and 4 bases at J, with 6 bases between. Overall study results and limits: Though weaker, the secondary response peaked faster, on day 5 versus 15.

TCRdb redid the calling of the 5' RACE reads with MiXCR, one entry per CDR3 protein. Found here are 46,000 or so distinct CDR3 sequences, roughly 6.4% of them singletons; the top ten hold less than 11%. The V and J genes are TRBV6-5 and TRBJ2-5; no reliable D call. This receptor was obtained from a man aged 25 to 40 who received the YFV17D yellow fever vaccine. The source material was PBMCs, either bulk or a sorted T-cell subset (CD4+, CD8+, memory, or dextramer-sorted; not recorded which), sampled 45 days after the yellow fever booster vaccination. CDR3 loop: CASSYSDGETQYF. CDR3 DNA: TGTGCCAGCAGTTACTCGGACGGAGAGACCCAGTACTTC.